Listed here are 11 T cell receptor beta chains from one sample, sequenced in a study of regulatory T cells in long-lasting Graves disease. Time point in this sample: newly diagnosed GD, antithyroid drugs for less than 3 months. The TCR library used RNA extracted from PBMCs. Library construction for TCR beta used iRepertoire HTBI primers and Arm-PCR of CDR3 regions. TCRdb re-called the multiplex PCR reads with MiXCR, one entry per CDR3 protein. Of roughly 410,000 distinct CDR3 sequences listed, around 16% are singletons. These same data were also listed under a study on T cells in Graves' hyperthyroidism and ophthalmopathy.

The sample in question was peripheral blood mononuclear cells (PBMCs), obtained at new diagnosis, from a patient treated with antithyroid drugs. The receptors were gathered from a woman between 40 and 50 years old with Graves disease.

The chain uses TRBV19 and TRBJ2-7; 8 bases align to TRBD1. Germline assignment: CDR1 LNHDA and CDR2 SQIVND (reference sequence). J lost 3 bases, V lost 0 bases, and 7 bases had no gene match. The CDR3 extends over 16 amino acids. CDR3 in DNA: TGTGCCAGTAGTATAGATTTGGCAGGGGGCGGCTACGAGCAGTACTTC. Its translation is CASSIDLAGGGYEQYF.

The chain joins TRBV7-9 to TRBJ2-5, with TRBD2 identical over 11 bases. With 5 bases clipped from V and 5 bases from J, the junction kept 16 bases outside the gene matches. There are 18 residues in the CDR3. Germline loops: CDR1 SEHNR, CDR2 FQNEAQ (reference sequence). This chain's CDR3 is CASSPKPLAGGWLETQYF. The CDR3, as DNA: TGTGCCAGCAGCCCCAAGCCGCTAGCGGGAGGTTGGCTGGAGACCCAGTACTTC.

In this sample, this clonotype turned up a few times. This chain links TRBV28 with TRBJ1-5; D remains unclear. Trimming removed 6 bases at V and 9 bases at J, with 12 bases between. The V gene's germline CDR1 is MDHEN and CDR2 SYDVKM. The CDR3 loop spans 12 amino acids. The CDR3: CASRLRYGPQHF. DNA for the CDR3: TGTGCCAGCAGGCTACGATATGGGCCCCAGCATTTT.

CDR3: CASSPDHISNQPQHF. The CDR3 nucleotides are TGTGCCAGCTCCCCCGACCACATAAGCAATCAGCCCCAGCATTTT. The V gene is TRBV2, the J gene TRBJ1-5; D ambiguous. The CDR3 length is 15 residues. Germline CDR1 is SNHLY and CDR2 is FYNNEI. The V end was cut by 8 bases, the J end by 1 base, with 15 bases between. The entire variable domain, with the rest obtained from reference TRBV2 and TRBJ1-5, is as follows: EPEVTQTPSHQVTQMGQEVILRCVPISNHLYFYWYRQILGQKVEFLVSFYNNEISEKSEIFDDQFSVERPDGSNFTLKIRSTKLEDSAMYFCASSPDHISNQPQHFGDGTRLSIL.

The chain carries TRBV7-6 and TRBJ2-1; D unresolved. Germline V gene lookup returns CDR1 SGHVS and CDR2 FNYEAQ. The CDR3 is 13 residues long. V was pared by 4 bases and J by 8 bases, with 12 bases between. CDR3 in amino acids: CASSSLGRDEQFF. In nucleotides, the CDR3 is TGTGCCAGCAGCTCATTGGGTAGGGATGAGCAGTTCTTC.

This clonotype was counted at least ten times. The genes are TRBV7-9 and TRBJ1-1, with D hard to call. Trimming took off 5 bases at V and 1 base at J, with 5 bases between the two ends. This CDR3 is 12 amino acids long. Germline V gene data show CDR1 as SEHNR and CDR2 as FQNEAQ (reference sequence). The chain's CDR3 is CASSVENTEAFF. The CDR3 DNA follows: TGTGCCAGCAGCGTTGAGAACACTGAAGCTTTCTTT.

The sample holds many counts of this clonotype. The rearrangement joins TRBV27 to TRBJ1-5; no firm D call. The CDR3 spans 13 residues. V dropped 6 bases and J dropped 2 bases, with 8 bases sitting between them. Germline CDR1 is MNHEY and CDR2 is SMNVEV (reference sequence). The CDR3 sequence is CASRPQGNQPQHF. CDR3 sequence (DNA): TGTGCCAGCAGGCCGCAGGGCAATCAGCCCCAGCATTTT.

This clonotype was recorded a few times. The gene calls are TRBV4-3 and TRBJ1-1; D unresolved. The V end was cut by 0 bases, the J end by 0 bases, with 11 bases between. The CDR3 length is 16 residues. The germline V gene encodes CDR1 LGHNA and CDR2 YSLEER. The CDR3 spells CASSQDWHSLNTEAFF. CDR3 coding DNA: TGCGCCAGCAGCCAAGATTGGCACAGTTTGAACACTGAAGCTTTCTTT.

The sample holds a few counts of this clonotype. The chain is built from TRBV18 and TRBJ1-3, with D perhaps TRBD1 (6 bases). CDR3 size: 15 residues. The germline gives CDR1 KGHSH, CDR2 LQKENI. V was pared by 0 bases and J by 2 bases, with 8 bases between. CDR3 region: CASSPPDSPGNTIYF. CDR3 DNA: TGTGCCAGCTCACCACCGGACAGTCCTGGAAACACCATATATTTT. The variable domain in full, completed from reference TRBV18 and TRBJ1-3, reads NAGVMQNPRHLVRRRGQEARLRCSPMKGHSHVYWYRQLPEEGLKFMVYLQKENIIDESGMPKERFSAEFPKEGPSILRIQQVVRGDSAAYFCASSPPDSPGNTIYFGEGSWLTVV.

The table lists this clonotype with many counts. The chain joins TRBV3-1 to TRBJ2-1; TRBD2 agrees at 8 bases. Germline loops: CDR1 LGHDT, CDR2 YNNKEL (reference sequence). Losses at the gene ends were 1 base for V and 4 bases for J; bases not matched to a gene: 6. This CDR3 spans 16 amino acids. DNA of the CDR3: TGTGCCAGCAGCCAAGTTGGGGGACTAGTTTACAATGAGCAGTTCTTC. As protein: CASSQVGGLVYNEQFF.

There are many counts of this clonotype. The CDR3 sequence is CASSLGEIDTQYF. In nucleotides, the CDR3 is TGTGCCAGCAGCTTGGGAGAAATAGATACGCAGTATTTT. The gene calls are TRBV11-3 and TRBJ2-3; the D gene is possibly TRBD2 (5 bases). The CDR3 contains 13 residues. Trimming removed 3 bases from V and 5 bases from J, with 9 bases in between. Germline values: CDR1 SGHNT, CDR2 YENEEA. The full variable domain, in which reference TRBV11-3 and TRBJ2-3 provide the parts outside the CDR3, is EAGVVQSPRYKIIEKKQPVAFWCNPISGHNTLYWYLQNLGQGPELLIRYENEEAVDDSQLPKDRFSAERLKGVDSTLKIQPAELGDSAVYLCASSLGEIDTQYFGPGTRLTVL.